The 2 T cell receptor beta chains below were found in one sample sequenced in a study of early T cells in non-severe SARS-CoV-2 infection. Using its own MiXCR run on the 5' RACE reads, TCRdb lists one record per CDR3 protein. The sample consists of 55,000 to 80,000 distinct CDR3 sequences, roughly 10% of them appearing once. The sequencing sample was made of whole blood. These receptor sequences come from an adult who was a healthcare worker with PCR-confirmed SARS-CoV-2 infection or an uninfected control (not recorded which).

This clonotype was counted a few times. The rearrangement joins TRBV2 to TRBJ2-5; a possible D gene is TRBD1 (5 bases). V lost 6 bases, J lost 4 bases, and 9 bases lay in between. CDR1 is SNHLY, CDR2 FYNNEI, per germline. There are 12 residues in the CDR3. For the CDR3, the DNA is TGTGCCAGCAGAGGGGATTTAGAGACCCAGTACTTC. As protein: CASRGDLETQYF. Full variable domain (outside the CDR3, taken from reference TRBV2 and TRBJ2-5): EPEVTQTPSHQVTQMGQEVILRCVPISNHLYFYWYRQILGQKVEFLVSFYNNEISEKSEIFDDQFSVERPDGSNFTLKIRSTKLEDSAMYFCASRGDLETQYFGPGTRLLVL.

This clonotype was recorded many times. J is TRBJ2-5 and V is TRBV4-2, with 9 bases lining up with TRBD2. The CDR3 sequence is 19 residues long. Trimming took 0 bases from V and 5 from J; bases not matched to a gene: 16. Germline CDR1 LGHNA, CDR2 YNFKEQ. CDR3 loop: CASSQDPVAGVGGSETQYF. The CDR3 DNA reads TGTGCCAGCAGCCAAGACCCGGTAGCGGGAGTAGGGGGGTCGGAGACCCAGTACTTC.